The 24 T cell receptor beta chains in this list originate from one sample, sequenced in a study of human T cells and chemical hapten exposure (dated by TCRdb to the early 2020s). The method was RACE. TCRdb lists the instrument as NextSeq 500. TCRdb redid the processing of the public reads, applying fastp at Q25 and MiXCR, and retained in-frame beta chains. Each record represents a unique CDR3 protein, reported with the most common genes and DNA among its rows. The sample table records tens of thousands of distinct CDR3 sequences; about 14% of these occur just once. The top ten clones comprise over 3.5% of the sample. The time point label, read with the paper, signifies: pre-sensitization, week 0. The treatment or condition label corresponds to: therapeutic diphenylcyclopropenone sensitization with weekly scalp DPC. Specimen: whole blood, collected in connection with sensitization to the hapten diphenylcyclopropenone (DPC). Receptors were obtained from a woman aged 50 to 65 with alopecia areata. Some clones in this sample may be carry-over from other donors' samples.

This chain uses TRBV18 with TRBJ1-4; 10 nucleotides align to TRBD1. The V gene end was trimmed by 1 base and the J gene end by 6 bases; junction bases not matched to a gene: 2. CDR1 is KGHSH, CDR2 LQKENI, per germline. The CDR3 spans 15 residues. This chain's CDR3 is CASSPRDRGDEKLFF. The CDR3 DNA follows: TGTGCCAGCTCACCACGGGACAGGGGTGATGAAAAACTGTTTTTT.

This chain links TRBV28 with TRBJ1-1; D not certain. The germline gives CDR1 MDHEN, CDR2 SYDVKM. The CDR3 runs to 11 residues. V shed 3 bases and J shed 7 bases, with 6 bases lying between them. For the CDR3, the DNA is TGTGCCAGCAGTTTTAACGGTGAAGCTTTCTTT. As protein: CASSFNGEAFF.

This clonotype was found a few times. The J gene is TRBJ2-3, the V gene TRBV19; D is unresolved. The CDR3 length is 14 residues. Trimming shortened V by 6 bases and J by 6 bases, and 16 bases separated the two germline ends. CDR1 LNHDA and CDR2 SQIVND come from the germline V gene (reference sequence). The CDR3 sequence is CASSSGPAADTQYF. The CDR3, as DNA: TGTGCCAGTAGCTCCGGGCCTGCAGCGGATACGCAGTATTTT.

CDR3 bases: TGTGCTAGTGGTTCCAGACCTACTAGCGGGAGTGTCCTCTACGAGCAGTACTTC. It translates to CASGSRPTSGSVLYEQYF. The rearrangement uses TRBV12-5 and TRBJ2-7; 11 nucleotides align to TRBD2. The CDR3 covers 18 residues. CDR1 and CDR2 from the germline V gene are LGHNT and FRNRAP. J lost 3 bases, V lost 4 bases, and 14 bases had no gene match.

This clonotype came up a few times. CDR3 nucleotide sequence: TGTGCCAGCAGTTACTTGCCCCCAGCGGGAGGGATGGACGAGCAGTACTTC. This gives the protein CASSYLPPAGGMDEQYF. The gene calls are TRBV6-5 and TRBJ2-7; TRBD2 matches 10 bases. Germline trimming cut 1 base from V and 5 bases from J; bases unmatched to any gene: 11. Germline lookup yields CDR1 MNHEY and CDR2 SVGAGI. The CDR3 has 17 residues.

This clonotype was seen many times. V usage is TRBV12-3 or TRBV12-4 and J usage is TRBJ2-2; D perhaps matches TRBD2 (5 bases). This CDR3 is built from 15 residues. With 2 bases removed from V and 4 bases from J, the gap between germline ends came to 11 bases. The CDR3 loop is CASSLPGKATGELFF. For the CDR3, the DNA is TGTGCCAGCAGTTTACCGGGGAAGGCCACCGGGGAGCTGTTTTTT.

The V call is TRBV29-1, the J call TRBJ1-2; D unclear. The CDR3 covers 12 residues. The germline gives CDR1 SQVTM, CDR2 ANQGSEA. V lost 3 bases and J 4 bases, leaving 9 bases between the germline ends. The CDR3 spells CSVEKALYGYTF. DNA for the CDR3: TGCAGCGTTGAGAAGGCGCTCTATGGCTACACCTTC.

This clonotype was found many times. The chain carries TRBV29-1 and TRBJ2-1, with 7 bases that match TRBD1. Germline lookup yields CDR1 SQVTM and CDR2 ANQGSEA. J was trimmed by 6 bases and V by 2 bases; bases with no gene match: 7. CDR3 length: 14 amino acids. CDR3 nucleotide sequence: TGCAGCGTTGAACAACGAACAGGGGTCAATGAGCAGTTCTTC. Protein product: CSVEQRTGVNEQFF.

The CDR3 DNA is TGCGCCAGCAGCTTGGAACCGACAGCTAGCAATCAGCCCCAGCATTTT. The encoded protein is CASSLEPTASNQPQHF. V and J are TRBV5-1 and TRBJ1-5; D might be TRBD1 (5 bases). Trimming pared 0 bases from V and 0 bases from J, leaving 10 bases between. Germline assignment: CDR1 SGHRS and CDR2 YFSETQ. The CDR3 loop spans 16 amino acids.

This chain links TRBV7-2 with TRBJ2-2; 8 bases map to TRBD2. Trimming at V came to 6 bases and at J to 4 bases, leaving 7 bases not matched to a gene. Germline-derived CDR1 and CDR2 are SGHTA and FQGNSA. This CDR3 has 15 residues. This chain's CDR3 is CASSSGTRSTGELFF. CDR3 DNA sequence: TGTGCCAGCAGTTCCGGGACTAGAAGCACCGGGGAGCTGTTTTTT. The full variable domain, completed using reference TRBV7-2 and TRBJ2-2, is GAGVSQSPSNKVTEKGKDVELRCDPISGHTALYWYRQSLGQGLEFLIYFQGNSAPDKSGLPSDRFSAERTGGSVSTLTIQRTQQEDSAVYLCASSSGTRSTGELFFGEGSRLTVL.

This clonotype was seen ten or more times. The chain links TRBV20-1 to TRBJ1-5; 9 nucleotides line up with TRBD1. This CDR3 comprises 16 residues. The junction had 12 bases not matched to a gene; V was cut back by 5 bases and J by 4 bases. Germline-derived CDR1 and CDR2 are DFQATT and SNEGSKA (reference sequence). The CDR3 coding sequence is TGCAGTGCTCTCAGACCGGGACAGGGACCAAATCAGCCCCAGCATTTT. This sequence encodes CSALRPGQGPNQPQHF.

The genes are TRBV6-1 and TRBJ1-4; 9 positions agree with TRBD1. The trim removed 1 base at V and 8 bases at J, leaving 5 bases unmatched. Germline CDR1 is MNHNS and CDR2 is SASEGT. The CDR3 has 15 residues. The CDR3: CASSEDRGLGEKLFF. The CDR3 nucleotides read TGTGCCAGCAGTGAAGACAGGGGGCTGGGAGAAAAACTGTTTTTT.

This chain's CDR3 is CASRWTGAGEGYTF. In DNA form, the CDR3 reads TGTGCCAGCCGATGGACAGGCGCGGGAGAGGGCTACACCTTC. V and J are TRBV6-1 and TRBJ1-2, with 7 bases fitting TRBD1. Germline V gene data show CDR1 as MNHNS and CDR2 as SASEGT. The CDR3 is 14 amino acids. Trimming removed 8 bases from V and 8 bases from J; junction bases left unmatched: 14.

This clonotype was recorded a few times. The chain employs TRBV2 and TRBJ2-5; the D gene is possibly TRBD1 (6 bases). CDR3 length: 13 residues. V dropped 7 bases and J dropped 1 base, with 10 bases sitting between them. The germline V gene encodes CDR1 SNHLY and CDR2 FYNNEI. In DNA, the CDR3 is TGTGCCAGCAACGGACAGCTCCAAGAGACCCAGTACTTC. Translation: CASNGQLQETQYF.

The V gene is TRBV29-1, the J gene TRBJ2-7, with D tentatively TRBD2 (5 bases). CDR1 and CDR2 from the germline V gene are SQVTM and ANQGSEA. The length of the CDR3 is 13 residues. V shed 4 bases and J shed 0 bases, with 10 bases lying between them. CDR3 sequence: CSVGTSSSYEQYF. The DNA of the CDR3 is TGCAGCGTTGGGACTTCCAGCTCCTACGAGCAGTACTTC.

This clonotype has just a few counts. The chain recombines TRBV5-1 with TRBJ1-2; 8 nucleotides align to TRBD1. The CDR3 loop spans 14 amino acids. V shed 4 bases and J 4 bases; nucleotides not matched to a gene: 6. Looked up from germline, CDR1 is SGHRS and CDR2 is YFSETQ. The CDR3 loop is CASSPGTGPYGYTF. CDR3 nucleotide sequence: TGCGCCAGCAGCCCCGGGACAGGACCCTATGGCTACACCTTC.

At least ten counts were recorded for this clonotype. The CDR3 coding sequence is TGTGCCAGCAGCTTAGACGGAAGACAGGGGATGGATGAAGCTTTCTTT. It yields the protein CASSLDGRQGMDEAFF. The V gene is TRBV11-3, the J gene TRBJ1-1, with 8 bases fitting TRBD1. The CDR3 spans 16 residues. The V gene's germline CDR1 is SGHNT and CDR2 YENEEA. V lost 0 bases and J lost 7; bases outside the gene matches: 10.

V and J are TRBV29-1 and TRBJ2-2; D is undetermined. The CDR3 runs 11 residues. Germline loops: CDR1 SQVTM, CDR2 ANQGSEA. V dropped 6 bases and J dropped 2 bases, with 4 bases sitting between them. The CDR3 is CSVQNTGELFF. The CDR3 DNA sequence: TGCAGCGTACAAAACACCGGGGAGCTGTTTTTT.

CDR3 region: CASSSWRRGGPYEQYF. CDR3 bases: TGTGCCAGCAGTTCGTGGAGGAGGGGAGGGCCCTACGAGCAGTACTTC. The chain combines TRBV28 with TRBJ2-7; 7 nucleotides agree with TRBD2. This CDR3 spans 16 amino acids. CDR1 and CDR2 (germline): MDHEN, SYDVKM. Trimming at V came to 4 bases and at J to 2 bases, leaving 11 bases not matched to a gene.

This clonotype was detected a few times. The chain recombines TRBV5-1 with TRBJ1-5; possible D gene TRBD1, 5 bases. The CDR3 is 14 amino acids. Germline values: CDR1 SGHRS, CDR2 YFSETQ. Trimming pared 4 bases from V and 5 bases from J, leaving 13 bases between. CDR3 DNA sequence: TGCGCCAGCAGCGTGCTCGGGGCGGATCAGCCCCAGCATTTT. This gives the protein CASSVLGADQPQHF.

This clonotype was counted between two and nine times. J is TRBJ2-7 and V is TRBV29-1; tentative D call: TRBD1 (6 bases). Between the trimmed V and J ends, which lost 7 bases and 6 bases, there was a span of 10 bases. The CDR3 is made up of 10 amino acids. Germline CDR1 is SQVTM and CDR2 is ANQGSEA. In nucleotides, the CDR3 is TGCAGCGCCCGACAGGTCGAGCAGTACTTC. Amino acid sequence: CSARQVEQYF.

V gene TRBV28 combines with J gene TRBJ1-1; no clear D. The CDR3 extends over 14 amino acids. The V gene's germline CDR1 is MDHEN and CDR2 SYDVKM. V was pared by 6 bases and J by 0 bases, with 11 bases between. The CDR3 protein is CASRIGPLNTEAFF. The CDR3 region has the DNA TGTGCCAGCAGAATCGGGCCCTTGAACACTGAAGCTTTCTTT. Drawing the rest from reference TRBV28 and TRBJ1-1, the complete variable domain is DVKVTQSSRYLVKRTGEKVFLECVQDMDHENMFWYRQDPGLGLRLIYFSYDVKMKEKGDIPEGYSVSREKKERFSLILESASTNQTSMYLCASRIGPLNTEAFFGQGTRLTVV.

This clonotype occurred many times. The chain is built from TRBV18 and TRBJ1-5; D perhaps matches TRBD1 (5 bases). Germline values: CDR1 KGHSH, CDR2 LQKENI. The CDR3 is 15 amino acids. V was clipped by 1 base and J by 0 bases, with 7 bases between them. For the CDR3, the DNA is TGTGCCAGCTCACCACGGGGGAGTAGCAATCAGCCCCAGCATTTT. Translating gives CASSPRGSSNQPQHF. The full variable domain, rest sourced from reference TRBV18 and TRBJ1-5, is NAGVMQNPRHLVRRRGQEARLRCSPMKGHSHVYWYRQLPEEGLKFMVYLQKENIIDESGMPKERFSAEFPKEGPSILRIQQVVRGDSAAYFCASSPRGSSNQPQHFGDGTRLSIL.

The table lists this clonotype with many counts. V and J are TRBV28 and TRBJ2-1; 13 nucleotides match TRBD2. The CDR3 sequence is 16 residues long. Per germline, CDR1 MDHEN and CDR2 SYDVKM. The junction had 7 bases not matched to a gene; V was cut back by 5 bases and J by 6 bases. The CDR3 is CASSDNGLAGVNEQFF. CDR3 bases: TGTGCCAGCAGTGATAATGGACTAGCGGGAGTCAATGAGCAGTTCTTC.